One sample yielded the 30 T cell receptor beta chains listed below, sequenced in a study of T cell responses to AZD1222 COVID-19 vaccine (dated by TCRdb to 2020 to 2022). Taken with the paper, the label for time point translates to: baseline before first vaccination. Libraries came from the immunoSEQ multiplex PCR assay. Here the immuneACCESS table is served through TCRdb, limited to in-frame sequences with V and J called. Missing clones are a known gap in these copies; in checked studies unresolved V genes cover under half, and the rest lacks a known reason. Recorded for this sample are under 140,000 clones; approximately 85% of them occurred a single time. About 4.6% of the sample is in the top ten clones. The sample consisted of peripheral blood, taken on day 0 of AZD1222 vaccination. The receptor source for this set is an adult in good health.

V gene TRBV7-2 combines with J gene TRBJ2-1; the D is unclear. This CDR3 comprises 14 residues. Deletions cut 0 bases from V and 8 bases from J, with 11 bases between. Germline-derived CDR1 and CDR2 are SGHTA and FQGNSA. This CDR3 reads CASSLAPPVYEQFF. The CDR3 nucleotides read TGTGCCAGCAGCTTAGCCCCACCGGTTTATGAGCAGTTCTTC.

The V call is TRBV7-9, the J call TRBJ2-5, with TRBD1 matching 7 bases. The V segment lost 1 base and the J segment 3 bases; nucleotides outside the gene matches: 17. In germline, CDR1 is SEHNR, CDR2 FQNEAQ (reference sequence). This CDR3 has 19 residues. This CDR3 reads CASSLDRRQGRSAKETQYF. CDR3 nucleotides: TGTGCCAGCAGCTTAGATCGCAGACAGGGACGGAGCGCGAAAGAGACCCAGTACTTC.

The chain joins TRBV29-1 to TRBJ2-3; either TRBD1 or TRBD2 may fit D (5 bases each). The V end was cut by 6 bases, the J end by 10 bases, with 11 bases between. The CDR3 has 10 residues. CDR1 and CDR2 from the germline V gene are SQVTM and ANQGSEA. CDR3 bases: TGCAGCGTGGGGGACGCCGCGCAGTATTTT. Amino acid sequence: CSVGDAAQYF.

The chain carries TRBV21-1 and TRBJ2-5; TRBD2 reflects the table's D call only, with no check against the DNA. TRBV21-1 is annotated as a pseudogene. The CDR3 has 16 amino acids. Here the CDR3 reads CARKDATGIEKETQYF. In DNA, the CDR3 is TGTGCCAGAAAGGACGCAACCGGGATCGAAAAAGAGACCCAGTACTTC.

This clone was detected only a few times. The V and J genes are TRBV2 and TRBJ2-5; D uncertain. CDR1 is SNHLY, CDR2 FYNNEI, per germline. Trimming took off 0 bases at V and 1 base at J, with 9 bases between the two ends. The CDR3 covers 15 residues. As DNA, the CDR3 is TGTGCCAGCAGTGAAGCGTCGGGTACCCAAGAGACCCAGTACTTC. Protein: CASSEASGTQETQYF.

This clone was recorded only once. The V call is TRBV30, the J call TRBJ1-3, with D unclear. The CDR3 consists of 14 residues. The V end was cut by 1 base, the J end by 1 base, with 8 bases between. Germline values: CDR1 GTSNPN, CDR2 SVGIG (reference sequence). CDR3 amino acids: CAWSEWASGNTIYF. The CDR3 DNA reads TGTGCCTGGAGTGAGTGGGCTTCTGGAAACACCATATATTTT.

This chain connects TRBV27 to TRBJ1-2; TRBD1 aligns across 8 bases. The J segment lost 4 bases and the V segment lost 4 bases, leaving 14 bases of the junction unmatched. The CDR3 consists of 17 residues. Germline CDR1 MNHEY, CDR2 SMNVEV (reference sequence). CDR3 bases: TGTGCCAGCAGTTCCGGGGACAGGCCCGCTAGGGGCTATGGCTACACCTTC. This codes for CASSSGDRPARGYGYTF.

This chain uses TRBV30 with TRBJ2-5; no firm D call. This CDR3 spans 12 amino acids. Germline-derived CDR1 and CDR2 are GTSNPN and SVGIG (reference sequence). The ends were cut back, 2 bases at V and 5 bases at J, with 9 bases in the middle. The CDR3 DNA follows: TGTGCCTGGAGTCCTCTGTCGGAGACCCAGTACTTC. Its protein product is CAWSPLSETQYF.

This sequence joins TRBV11-2 and TRBJ1-2; D possibly corresponds to TRBD1 (6 bases). Germline V gene data show CDR1 as SGHAT and CDR2 as FQNNGV. The V end lost 5 bases, the J end lost 6 bases, and 10 bases lay between the germline ends. The CDR3 has 12 amino acids. The CDR3 region is CASSLQGNGYTF. For the CDR3, the DNA is TGTGCCAGCAGCCTCCAGGGGAATGGCTACACCTTC. The complete variable domain, with remaining parts taken from reference TRBV11-2 and TRBJ1-2, reads EAGVAQSPRYKIIEKRQSVAFWCNPISGHATLYWYQQILGQGPKLLIQFQNNGVVDDSQLPKDRFSAERLKGVDSTLKIQPAKLEDSAVYLCASSLQGNGYTFGSGTRLTVV.

The chain carries TRBV11-2 and TRBJ2-3; 9 bases match TRBD2. Germline trimming cut 5 bases from V and 4 bases from J; bases unmatched to any gene: 10. CDR1 and CDR2 (germline): SGHAT, FQNNGV. This CDR3 comprises 16 residues. The CDR3 sequence: CASSPRIAGAPDTQYF. In DNA, the CDR3 is TGTGCCAGCAGCCCGCGCATAGCGGGGGCCCCAGATACGCAGTATTTT.

Notes on this clone: The junction departs from the called germline gene at one end, perhaps through a read error. The rearrangement joins TRBV28 to TRBJ1-4, with a tentative D call TRBD1 (5 bases). There are 13 residues in the CDR3. CDR1 is MDHEN and CDR2 is SYDVKM in the germline V gene. CDR3 loop: CASTRGGREKLLF. As DNA, the CDR3 is TGTGCCAGCACCCGGGGGGGTCGAGAAAAACTGCTTTTT.

The CDR3 spells CASRDNHSNQPQHF. The CDR3 DNA reads TGTGCCAGTAGGGACAATCATAGCAATCAGCCCCAGCATTTT. The V call is TRBV19, the J call TRBJ1-5, with D possibly matching TRBD1 (5 bases). V was clipped by 6 bases and J by 0 bases, with 9 bases between them. Looked up from germline, CDR1 is LNHDA and CDR2 is SQIVND (reference sequence). This CDR3 spans 14 amino acids.

The chain is built from TRBV19 and TRBJ1-2; D is perhaps TRBD1 (6 bases). Deletions cut 3 bases from V and 0 bases from J, with 14 bases between. The CDR3 contains 16 residues. Per the germline V gene, CDR1 is LNHDA and CDR2 is SQIVND (reference sequence). CDR3 in amino acids: CASSISTGTPNYGYTF. The CDR3, as DNA: TGTGCCAGTAGTATTTCGACAGGAACCCCTAACTATGGCTACACCTTC.

V is TRBV28 and J is TRBJ2-7, with 10 bases fitting TRBD1. CDR3 length: 16 residues. V shed 6 bases and J 9 bases; nucleotides not matched to a gene: 17. Germline lookup yields CDR1 MDHEN and CDR2 SYDVKM. The CDR3: CASRGQGRIAGAGQYF. As DNA, the CDR3 is TGTGCCAGCAGGGGACAGGGGCGAATAGCAGGGGCCGGGCAGTACTTC. Combining the CDR3 with reference TRBV28 and TRBJ2-7 gives the whole variable domain DVKVTQSSRYLVKRTGEKVFLECVQDMDHENMFWYRQDPGLGLRLIYFSYDVKMKEKGDIPEGYSVSREKKERFSLILESASTNQTSMYLCASRGQGRIAGAGQYFGPGTRLTVT.

This clone occurred a few times. The chain couples TRBV7-9 to TRBJ2-1; D is perhaps TRBD2 (6 bases). Germline CDR1 reads SEHNR; CDR2 reads FQNEAQ (reference sequence). The CDR3 sequence is 15 residues long. Trimming left V 0 bases short and J 2 bases short, with 8 bases between. CDR3 sequence: CASSLAGGTYNEQFF. The CDR3, as DNA: TGTGCCAGCAGCTTAGCAGGCGGGACCTACAATGAGCAGTTCTTC.

This clone was counted between two and nine times. The chain uses TRBV19 and TRBJ1-2; 7 bases map to TRBD1. V shed 4 bases and J 6 bases; nucleotides not matched to a gene: 2. The CDR3 totals 12 residues. The germline V gene has CDR1 LNHDA and CDR2 SQIVND (reference sequence). CDR3 nucleotide sequence: TGTGCCAGTAGTAAACAGGGGAATGGCTACACCTTC. This codes for CASSKQGNGYTF.

The chain uses TRBV6-2 or TRBV6-3 and TRBJ2-7; D unresolved. The CDR3 sequence is 16 residues long. The germline CDR1 and CDR2 sequences are MNHEY and SVGEGT. The V gene lost 6 bases and the J gene lost 0 bases, with 18 bases spanning the gap. CDR3: CASSLRASPFSYEQYF. The CDR3 nucleotides read TGTGCCAGCAGCCTTCGAGCTAGTCCCTTCTCCTACGAGCAGTACTTC.

This chain uses TRBV25-1 with TRBJ1-2; TRBD1 might be the D (5 bases). There are 16 residues in the CDR3. Trimming shortened V by 4 bases and J by 1 base, and 16 bases separated the two germline ends. Germline V CDR1 and CDR2: MGHDK, SYGVNS. This CDR3 reads CASSAYWGEINYGYTF. The CDR3 bases are TGTGCCAGCAGTGCCTACTGGGGCGAGATTAACTATGGCTACACCTTC.

The chain employs TRBV7-8 and TRBJ1-1; the match to TRBD1 covers 9 bases. There are 14 residues in the CDR3. Germline CDR1 reads SGHVS; CDR2 reads FQNEAQ. The trim removed 5 bases at V and 2 bases at J, leaving 3 bases unmatched. CDR3 coding DNA: TGTGCCAGCAGCGTGGACAGGGGAAACACTGAAGCTTTCTTT. This encodes CASSVDRGNTEAFF.

Written as DNA, the CDR3 is TGTGCCTGGAGTTTAGGCCCCGGTTATGGCTACACCTTC. This translates into CAWSLGPGYGYTF. The chain links TRBV30 to TRBJ1-2; D is unresolved. CDR1 is GTSNPN, CDR2 SVGIG, per germline (reference sequence). This CDR3 comprises 13 residues. V lost 2 bases to trimming and J lost 5 bases, with 12 bases between them.

This chain links TRBV5-5 with TRBJ2-1, with D perhaps assigned TRBD1 or TRBD2 (5 bases each). Trimming pared 4 bases from V and 4 bases from J, leaving 18 bases between. Germline values: CDR1 SGHKS, CDR2 YYEKEE (reference sequence). The CDR3 contains 16 residues. For the CDR3, the DNA is TGTGCCAGCAGCCCTCTTTCCGGGACGGGGTACAATGAGCAGTTCTTC. Its translation: CASSPLSGTGYNEQFF. Full variable domain (remainder filled in from reference TRBV5-5 and TRBJ2-1): DAGVTQSPTHLIKTRGQQVTLRCSPISGHKSVSWYQQVLGQGPQFIFQYYEKEERGRGNFPDRFSARQFPNYSSELNVNALLLGDSALYLCASSPLSGTGYNEQFFGPGTRLTVL.

This rearrangement joins TRBV19 to TRBJ1-6; TRBD1 is a possible D gene (5 bases). Germline V gene sequence: CDR1 LNHDA, CDR2 SQIVND (reference sequence). The CDR3 consists of 14 residues. Trimming took 7 bases from V and 6 from J, leaving 13 bases between them. This CDR3 reads CASKARQFNSPLHF. CDR3 coding DNA: TGTGCCAGTAAGGCTCGACAGTTTAATTCACCCCTCCACTTT.

This chain links TRBV30 with TRBJ2-5, with 8 bases aligning to TRBD2. The CDR3 has 16 residues. V lost 2 bases, J lost 3 bases, and 11 bases stayed unmatched. Germline-derived CDR1 and CDR2 are GTSNPN and SVGIG (reference sequence). The CDR3 nucleotides are TGTGCCTGGAGTTTTGGCGGGGGGAATAGGAAAGAGACCCAGTACTTC. This translates into CAWSFGGGNRKETQYF. Together with reference TRBV30 and TRBJ2-5, the CDR3 gives the full variable domain: SQTIHQWPATLVQPVGSPLSLECTVEGTSNPNLYWYRQAAGRGLQLLFYSVGIGQISSEVPQNLSASRPQDRQFILSSKKLLLSDSGFYLCAWSFGGGNRKETQYFGPGTRLLVL.

This chain uses TRBV19 with TRBJ1-5; no reliable D call. CDR3 length equals 16 residues. CDR1 and CDR2 from the germline V gene are LNHDA and SQIVND (reference sequence). V was cut by 3 bases and J by 2 bases, with 14 bases left in between. The CDR3 coding sequence is TGTGCCAGTAGTATGGTGGAGCGCTTGGGCAATCAGCCCCAGCATTTT. This sequence encodes CASSMVERLGNQPQHF.

This chain links TRBV13 with TRBJ1-4; maybe TRBD1 (5 bases). Germline values: CDR1 PRHDT, CDR2 FYEKMQ (reference sequence). This CDR3 is built from 16 residues. The V end was cut by 5 bases, the J end by 0 bases, with 13 bases between. The CDR3 loop reads CASSVTGDATNEKLFF. The CDR3 nucleotides read TGTGCCAGCAGCGTCACAGGAGACGCAACTAATGAAAAACTGTTTTTT.

The chain couples TRBV19 to TRBJ2-1; TRBD2 aligns across 7 bases. Germline-derived CDR1 and CDR2 are LNHDA and SQIVND (reference sequence). This CDR3 comprises 17 residues. With 4 bases clipped from V and 0 bases from J, the junction kept 9 bases outside the gene matches. CDR3 bases: TGTGCCAGTAGTAGGGGGGAGGGGTTAAGCTCCTACAATGAGCAGTTCTTC. Its translation: CASSRGEGLSSYNEQFF.

The CDR3 coding sequence is TGTGCCAGCTCACCACTAGGCAGGGGGAACACTGAAGCTTTCTTT. Protein sequence: CASSPLGRGNTEAFF. The rearrangement links TRBV18 to TRBJ1-1; the D gene is possibly TRBD1 (6 bases). Germline values: CDR1 KGHSH, CDR2 LQKENI. V lost 1 base and J lost 1, with 10 bases in between. The CDR3 is 15 residues long.

The genes are TRBV19 and TRBJ2-4, with a tentative D call TRBD1 (5 bases). V was trimmed by 3 bases and J by 3 bases, leaving 15 bases between them. From germline, CDR1 is LNHDA and CDR2 SQIVND (reference sequence). This CDR3 comprises 16 residues. CDR3: CASSIWAGLDKNIQYF. In DNA, the CDR3 is TGTGCCAGTAGTATTTGGGCAGGGTTGGACAAAAACATTCAGTACTTC.

The rearrangement joins TRBV19 to TRBJ2-1; possibly TRBD1 or TRBD2 for D (5 bases each). Trimming took off 7 bases at V and 4 bases at J, with 11 bases between the two ends. CDR1 LNHDA and CDR2 SQIVND come from the germline V gene (reference sequence). This CDR3 has 13 amino acids. The CDR3 loop reads CASKWGRYNEQFF. CDR3 nucleotide sequence: TGTGCCAGTAAATGGGGGAGATACAATGAGCAGTTCTTC.

The chain links TRBV6-2 or TRBV6-3 to TRBJ2-7; 9 bases align to TRBD1. Germline V gene lookup returns CDR1 MNHEY and CDR2 SVGEGT. Trimming at V came to 2 bases and at J to 2 bases, leaving 10 bases not matched to a gene. The CDR3 extends over 17 amino acids. In nucleotides, the CDR3 is TGTGCCAGCAGTTACGCCCCCGGGACAGGGACTCCCTACGAGCAGTACTTC. It is translated as CASSYAPGTGTPYEQYF.